This is a list of T cell receptor beta chains from one sample in a study of blood T cell repertoires in COVID-19. This table comes from immunoSEQ multiplex PCR, and its TCRdb copy is limited to in-frame clones, with some not included. Counted here are roughly 200,000 clones, more than 75% occurring once; the ten biggest clones make up under 7%. Material: peripheral blood. These receptors all come from a woman aged 40 to 55 with COVID-19, enrolled during active disease. The CDR3 runs from the conserved cysteine through the conserved F or W. D genes are given only for firm matches. Not all rows give a size; the values are once, few, many and, for expanded clones, a class.

- TRBJ1-1 TRBV18 TRBD1 CASSPGQGLNTEAFF TGTGCCAGCTCACCGGGACAGGGCCTGAACACTGAAGCTTTCTTT
- TRBJ2-1 TRBV7-2 TRBD1 CASSASDRGTYNEQFF TGTGCCAGCAGCGCGAGCGACAGGGGAACCTACAATGAGCAGTTCTTC
once TRBJ2-7 TRBV15 - CATRNGYEQYF TGTGCCACCAGAAACGGCTACGAGCAGTACTTC
- TRBJ1-4 TRBV7-9 - CASSTNGGASEKLFF TGTGCCAGCAGCACTAATGGGGGCGCGAGTGAAAAACTGTTTTTT
- TRBJ2-1 TRBV18 TRBD1 CASSPGQGTGSYNEQFF TGTGCCAGCTCACCTGGACAGGGGACGGGTTCCTACAATGAGCAGTTCTTC
- TRBJ2-3 TRBV4-3 TRBD2 CASSQDLTAGGRDTQYF TGCGCCAGCAGCCAAGATTTGACAGCGGGGGGGCGCGATACGCAGTATTTT
- TRBJ1-2 TRBV2 TRBD1 CASHRTGDYGYTF TGTGCCAGTCATCGGACAGGGGACTATGGCTACACCTTC
- TRBJ1-1 TRBV18 - CASSQPGDMNTEAFF TGTGCCAGCTCACAACCGGGAGACATGAACACTGAAGCTTTCTTT
- TRBJ2-7 TRBV18 - CASSPDRSSYEQYF TGTGCCAGCTCACCAGACAGGAGCTCCTACGAGCAGTACTTC
- TRBJ2-1 TRBV9 TRBD2 CASSVGLAGAPYNEQFF TGTGCCAGCAGCGTAGGGCTAGCGGGGGCCCCCTACAATGAGCAGTTCTTC
- TRBJ2-2 TRBV5-1 TRBD1 CASSLDRGAGELFF TGCGCCAGCAGCTTGGACAGGGGGGCCGGGGAGCTGTTTTTT
- TRBJ1-2 TRBV5-1 - CASSSRGGGGYGYTF TGCGCCAGCAGCTCCCGAGGGGGGGGAGGCTATGGCTACACCTTC
- TRBJ1-1 TRBV18 - CASSLTEGQEAFF TGTGCCAGCTCACTAACGGAAGGACAGGAAGCTTTCTTT
few TRBJ1-1 TRBV4-1 - CASSQDRLRGPEAFF TGCGCCAGCAGCCAAGATCGATTAAGGGGTCCTGAAGCTTTCTTT
once TRBJ1-1 TRBV19 - CASSKQGRVTEAFF TGTGCCAGTAGTAAACAGGGCAGGGTCACTGAAGCTTTCTTT
- TRBJ2-5 TRBV27 TRBD1 CASSPGTGGETQYF TGTGCCAGCAGTCCGGGGACAGGGGGCGAGACCCAGTACTTC
- TRBJ1-1 TRBV6-2/TRBV6-3 - CASSYGEFTEAFF TGTGCCAGCAGTTACGGGGAGTTCACTGAAGCTTTCTTT
- TRBJ1-1 TRBV7-2 - CASSLRGSPGRRGAFF TGTGCCAGCAGCTTAAGGGGGTCGCCCGGCCGCCGAGGAGCTTTCTTT
- TRBJ1-1 TRBV6-5 TRBD1 CASTVTGRGAEAFF TGTGCCAGCACTGTGACAGGGAGAGGGGCTGAAGCTTTCTTT
few TRBJ1-4 TRBV7-2 - CASSLGQTLNEKLFF TGTGCCAGCAGCTTAGGTCAGACACTTAATGAAAAACTGTTTTTT
- TRBJ2-5 TRBV11-2 - CASSLSTGGTQYF TGTGCCAGCAGCTTATCGACAGGAGGGACCCAGTACTTC
- TRBJ1-3 TRBV15 TRBD1 CATSSYPTGPYPGNTIYF TGTGCCACCAGCAGCTACCCGACAGGGCCTTACCCTGGAAACACCATATATTTT
- TRBJ2-1 TRBV5-6 - CASSLERTWVTEQFF TGTGCCAGCAGCTTGGAGCGGACTTGGGTGACTGAGCAGTTCTTC
few TRBJ1-2 TRBV11-3 TRBD1 CASSWARTGNYGYTF TGTGCCAGCAGCTGGGCCCGGACAGGGAACTATGGCTACACCTTC
- TRBJ2-1 TRBV29-1 - CSVGVRGVEQFF TGCAGCGTTGGGGTGCGGGGAGTTGAGCAGTTCTTC
- TRBJ2-3 TRBV5-4 TRBD2 CASSRTSGSTDTQYF TGTGCCAGCAGCCGGACTAGCGGGTCCACAGATACGCAGTATTTT
once TRBJ1-3 TRBV28 - CASSHAVSGNTIYF TGTGCCAGCAGTCACGCGGTCTCTGGAAACACCATATATTTT
- TRBJ1-1 TRBV12-3/TRBV12-4 - CASSLGGREAFF TGTGCCAGCAGTTTAGGGGGGCGTGAAGCTTTCTTT
once TRBJ1-2 TRBV3-1/TRBV3-2 - CASSQDLGGSYGYTF TGTGCCAGCAGCCAAGATTTGGGGGGGAGCTATGGCTACACCTTC
- TRBJ2-1 TRBV28 - CASTGVLSSEQFF TGTGCCAGCACCGGGGTCCTCAGCTCTGAGCAGTTCTTC
- TRBJ2-7 TRBV7-9 - CASSPTGVFYEQYF TGTGCCAGCAGCCCAACGGGGGTTTTTTACGAGCAGTACTTC
- TRBJ2-5 TRBV6-2/TRBV6-3 TRBD2 CASSPGRTSGGETQYF TGTGCCAGCAGTCCGGGCAGGACTAGCGGGGGCGAGACCCAGTACTTC
- TRBJ2-3 TRBV7-3 TRBD2 CASSSGLAEADTQYF TGTGCCAGCAGCTCCGGACTAGCGGAGGCAGATACGCAGTATTTT
- TRBJ1-1 TRBV11-2 - CASSKPGALGAEAFF TGTGCCAGCAGCAAACCCGGAGCCCTTGGCGCTGAAGCTTTCTTT
- TRBJ1-2 TRBV27 TRBD1 CASSSSGGSSYGYTF TGTGCCAGCAGTTCCTCAGGGGGCAGTAGCTATGGCTACACCTTC
- TRBJ2-1 TRBV7-6 - CASSLAGGAWHEQFF TGTGCCAGCAGCTTAGCTGGGGGGGCGTGGCATGAGCAGTTCTTC
once TRBJ2-5 TRBV5-1 TRBD2 CASSLALAGGPQETQYF TGCGCCAGCAGCTTGGCCCTAGCGGGAGGACCCCAAGAGACCCAGTACTTC
- TRBJ1-6 TRBV5-1 TRBD1 CASSLVAGTVFSYNSPLHF TGCGCCAGCAGCTTGGTTGCCGGGACAGTTTTCTCCTATAATTCACCCCTCCACTTT
few TRBJ2-7 TRBV5-4 TRBD1 CASSWDSGSYEQYF TGTGCCAGCAGCTGGGACAGTGGCAGCTACGAGCAGTACTTC
few TRBJ2-1 TRBV20-1 - CSASSALSGNEQFF TGCAGTGCTAGTTCTGCCCTTAGCGGAAATGAGCAGTTCTTC